This T cell receptor (beta chain) stems from a study of blood T cells in healthy people across ages. Alongside a J-beta primer mix, a sample-barcoded 5' primer served in a second PCR lasting about 7 to 11 cycles. MiXCR was run by TCRdb on the 5' RACE reads, yielding one entry per CDR3 protein. In the table there are about 2 million distinct CDR3 sequences, approximately 50% of which are singletons. Trimming took 0 bases from V and 4 from J; bases not matched to a gene: 3. The CDR3 is 15 residues long. CDR1 LGHNA and CDR2 YSLEER come from the germline V gene. The sequence came from a woman aged 40 to 50 in good health. The chain combines TRBV4-3 with TRBJ2-5; 9 positions match TRBD1. Input material: blood. The CDR3 here is CASSQEGTGPETQYF. CDR3 nucleotide sequence: TGCGCCAGCAGCCAAGAGGGGACAGGGCCAGAGACCCAGTACTTC.